Listed here is a single T cell receptor beta chain. The entry originates in a study of blood T cell repertoires in COVID-19. On the study more broadly: Samples came from the United States, Italy and Spain, spanning acute and convalescent COVID-19.

Sequencing used immunoSEQ multiplex PCR; TCRdb keeps in-frame clones, though not all of them. The sample holds 150,000 to 200,000 clones; 80% to 90% are singletons and the top ten take over 7.5%. V was clipped by 3 bases and J by 3 bases, with 12 bases between them. CDR3 size: 15 residues. Germline loops: CDR1 ENHRY, CDR2 SYGVKD. The receptor comes from a man aged 45-60 years with active or convalescent COVID-19. The chain is built from TRBV10-3 and TRBJ1-5, with a possible D match to TRBD1 (5 bases). The sequenced sample consisted of peripheral blood. CDR3 nucleotide sequence: TGTGCCATCAGTGAAGGCAGGGTACTCAATCAGCCCCAGCATTTT. This encodes CAISEGRVLNQPQHF.